Listed below are T cell receptor beta chains from one sample, sequenced in a study of OX40 agonist ivuxolimab in advanced cancers. Repertoires were generated with immunoSEQ multiplex PCR, while TCRdb's copy carries only in-frame clones and drops some. The sample shows 95,000 to 150,000 clones, about 94% of them seen only once. Source: CD4+ or CD8+ T cells sorted from blood, taken in a trial of the OX40 agonist ivuxolimab. These receptors all stem from an adult with an advanced solid tumor such as melanoma, head and neck, liver or kidney cancer. CDR3s include the opening cysteine and the closing phenylalanine or tryptophan. Each record gives: clone size, V gene, J gene, D gene, CDR3 protein, CDR3 DNA. D genes are given only for firm matches. The size entry is marked missing in some rows and otherwise reads once, few, many or a size class.

clone_size: .
v_call: TRBV6-1
j_call: TRBJ2-4
d_call: .
cdr3_aa: CASSEVVGGQQYF
cdr3_nt: TGTGCCAGCAGTGAAGTTGTCGGGGGGCAACAGTACTTC

clone_size: .
v_call: TRBV6-1
j_call: TRBJ1-1
d_call: .
cdr3_aa: CAVQGNTEAFF
cdr3_nt: TGTGCCGTCCAGGGGAACACTGAAGCTTTCTTT

clone_size: .
v_call: TRBV5-1
j_call: TRBJ2-2
d_call: TRBD1
cdr3_aa: CASSTDRGNTGELFF
cdr3_nt: TGCGCCAGCAGCACTGACAGGGGGAACACCGGGGAGCTGTTTTTT

clone_size: .
v_call: TRBV6-1
j_call: TRBJ1-5
d_call: .
cdr3_aa: CASSENSLGQPQHF
cdr3_nt: TGTGCCAGCAGTGAAAATAGTCTGGGGCAGCCCCAGCATTTT

clone_size: few
v_call: TRBV7-7
j_call: TRBJ1-4
d_call: TRBD1
cdr3_aa: CASSLGTGEKLFF
cdr3_nt: TGTGCCAGCAGCTTGGGGACAGGGGAAAAACTGTTTTTT

clone_size: .
v_call: TRBV21-1
j_call: TRBJ1-2
d_call: .
cdr3_aa: CASSIPQGIRTNYGYTF
cdr3_nt: TGTGCCAGCAGCATCCCACAGGGGATAAGGACTAACTATGGCTACACCTTC

clone_size: .
v_call: TRBV28
j_call: TRBJ1-2
d_call: TRBD1
cdr3_aa: CASRRPGQGYGYTF
cdr3_nt: TGTGCCAGCAGACGACCGGGACAGGGTTATGGCTACACCTTC

clone_size: .
v_call: TRBV18
j_call: TRBJ2-5
d_call: .
cdr3_aa: CASSAQYQETQYF
cdr3_nt: TGTGCCAGCTCAGCTCAGTACCAAGAGACCCAGTACTTC

clone_size: .
v_call: TRBV6-5
j_call: TRBJ2-7
d_call: TRBD2
cdr3_aa: CASSVSGIRDEQYF
cdr3_nt: TGTGCCAGCAGTGTTAGCGGGATTCGCGACGAGCAGTACTTC

clone_size: .
v_call: TRBV9
j_call: TRBJ2-7
d_call: TRBD2
cdr3_aa: CASSVEAGNSYEQYF
cdr3_nt: TGTGCCAGCAGCGTTGAAGCGGGGAACTCCTACGAGCAGTACTTC

clone_size: .
v_call: TRBV30
j_call: TRBJ2-4
d_call: .
cdr3_aa: CAWSVQAGGENIQYF
cdr3_nt: TGTGCCTGGAGTGTACAAGCCGGGGGTGAGAACATTCAGTACTTC

clone_size: once
v_call: TRBV5-5
j_call: TRBJ1-2
d_call: .
cdr3_aa: CASSILLRGSYTF
cdr3_nt: TGTGCCAGCAGCATATTATTGCGGGGGAGCTACACCTTC

clone_size: .
v_call: TRBV6-1
j_call: TRBJ2-7
d_call: .
cdr3_aa: CASSEANYEQYF
cdr3_nt: TGTGCCAGCAGTGAAGCAAACTACGAGCAGTACTTC

clone_size: .
v_call: TRBV6-1
j_call: TRBJ2-4
d_call: TRBD2
cdr3_aa: CASSERWEIEGLSKNIQYF
cdr3_nt: TGTGCCAGCAGTGAGCGTTGGGAGATCGAGGGACTAAGCAAAAACATTCAGTACTTC

clone_size: once
v_call: TRBV6-1
j_call: TRBJ2-5
d_call: .
cdr3_aa: CASSRDIETQYF
cdr3_nt: TGTGCCAGCAGCCGCGACATAGAGACCCAGTACTTC

clone_size: .
v_call: TRBV28
j_call: TRBJ2-2
d_call: .
cdr3_aa: CASSLAGELFF
cdr3_nt: TGTGCCAGCAGTTTAGCCGGGGAGCTGTTTTTT

clone_size: once
v_call: TRBV2
j_call: TRBJ2-3
d_call: TRBD2
cdr3_aa: CASHKQAGGTDTQYF
cdr3_nt: TGTGCCAGCCACAAGCAAGCGGGGGGCACAGATACGCAGTATTTT

clone_size: .
v_call: TRBV2
j_call: TRBJ1-2
d_call: TRBD1
cdr3_aa: CASNLQGTYGYTF
cdr3_nt: TGTGCCAGCAATTTACAGGGGACCTATGGCTACACCTTC